The 10 T cell receptor beta chains below come from one sample, sequenced in a study of neurological immune-mediated disorders. TCRdb passed the 5' RACE reads through MiXCR, listing each CDR3 protein once. The data show about 52,000 distinct CDR3 sequences, about 4.1% seen once. The sequenced sample consisted of PBMCs. The receptor set was obtained from a man in his 60s with multiple sclerosis.

This clonotype was seen ten or more times. The chain has TRBV5-5 and TRBJ1-1; TRBD1 might be the D (5 bases). Looked up from germline, CDR1 is SGHKS and CDR2 is YYEKEE (reference sequence). The CDR3 contains 16 residues. With 7 bases removed from V and 0 bases from J, the gap between germline ends came to 19 bases. The CDR3 spells CASDTRGRKMNTEAFF. The CDR3 DNA reads as TGTGCCAGCGATACCCGGGGGAGGAAGATGAACACTGAAGCTTTCTTT. The entire variable domain, with the rest obtained from reference TRBV5-5 and TRBJ1-1, is as follows: DAGVTQSPTHLIKTRGQQVTLRCSPISGHKSVSWYQQVLGQGPQFIFQYYEKEERGRGNFPDRFSARQFPNYSSELNVNALLLGDSALYLCASDTRGRKMNTEAFFGQGTRLTVV.

This clonotype has at least ten counts. The chain combines TRBV6-1 with TRBJ1-4; D ambiguous. The CDR3 loop spans 14 amino acids. The V gene's germline CDR1 is MNHNS and CDR2 SASEGT. V was trimmed by 4 bases and J by 7 bases, leaving 13 bases between them. The CDR3 bases are TGTGCCAGCAGTGTCCCCCCCGGTTTTGAAAAACTGTTTTTT. Residues: CASSVPPGFEKLFF.

With respect to this clonotype: In this CDR3 the conserved last residue, phenylalanine or tryptophan, is missing, so a read error is likely. The chain has TRBV5-1 and TRBJ2-1; D remains unclear. This CDR3 region has 14 residues. Trimming took 0 bases from V and 1 from J, leaving 5 bases between them. CDR1 SGHRS and CDR2 YFSETQ come from the germline V gene. In DNA form, the CDR3 reads TGCGCCAGCAGCTTGGGGATGTCCTACAATGAGCAGTTCATC. This translates into CASSLGMSYNEQFI.

This clonotype was seen ten or more times. V and J are TRBV20-1 and TRBJ1-2, with D perhaps matching TRBD1 (6 bases). V shed 5 bases and J shed 2 bases, with 18 bases lying between them. Germline CDR1 reads DFQATT; CDR2 reads SNEGSKA (reference sequence). The CDR3 is 15 amino acids. The CDR3 region has the DNA TGCAGTGCTCGCGGAGGCAGAGGGGGAAACTATGGCTACACCTTC. Amino acids: CSARGGRGGNYGYTF.

This clonotype was counted only a few times. The chain carries TRBV20-1 and TRBJ1-4; TRBD1 aligns across 10 bases. The V segment lost 5 bases and the J segment 8 bases; nucleotides outside the gene matches: 5. The V gene's germline CDR1 is DFQATT and CDR2 SNEGSKA (reference sequence). The CDR3 consists of 13 residues. The CDR3 sequence is CSAPGTGVEKLFF. CDR3 in DNA: TGCAGTGCTCCCGGGACAGGGGTAGAAAAACTGTTTTTT.

V is TRBV9 and J is TRBJ1-1; unclear D gene. V lost 4 bases and J 3 bases, leaving 13 bases between the germline ends. Germline loops: CDR1 SGDLS, CDR2 YYNGEE. CDR3 size: 14 residues. This CDR3 reads CASSLRAGYTEAFF. The CDR3 DNA reads TGTGCCAGCAGCCTCCGAGCGGGCTACACTGAAGCTTTCTTT.

The chain employs TRBV2 and TRBJ1-5; D uncertain. Germline assignment: CDR1 SNHLY and CDR2 FYNNEI. The CDR3 is 14 amino acids. Trimming removed 4 bases from V and 4 bases from J, with 11 bases in between. In DNA form, the CDR3 reads TGTGCCAGCAGTGTTCGGGGTTCAAATCAGCCCCAGCATTTT. It yields the protein CASSVRGSNQPQHF.

In its sample, this clonotype was seen a few times. The rearrangement joins TRBV4-2 to TRBJ2-7; D is unresolved. CDR1 LGHNA and CDR2 YNFKEQ come from the germline V gene. This CDR3 is 13 amino acids long. V was pared by 4 bases and J by 5 bases, with 12 bases between. The CDR3 bases are TGTGCCAGCAGCCGGGCTAGTTTCCACGAGCAGTACTTC. Its translation is CASSRASFHEQYF.

This clonotype was recorded many times. The chain recombines TRBV10-3 with TRBJ1-2; tentatively, D is TRBD1 (5 bases). The V gene lost 11 bases and the J gene lost 4 bases, with 11 bases spanning the gap. Germline CDR1 and CDR2: ENHRY and SYGVKD. There are 11 residues in the CDR3. This CDR3 reads CAVGTSYGYTF. In DNA, the CDR3 is TGTGCCGTTGGGACGAGCTATGGCTACACCTTC.

This clonotype was found many times. The CDR3 loop reads CASSLAGQMTYEQYF. As DNA, the CDR3 is TGTGCCAGCAGTCTCGCGGGACAGATGACCTACGAGCAGTACTTC. The gene calls are TRBV7-8 and TRBJ2-7; the D gene is possibly TRBD1 (7 bases). This CDR3 spans 15 amino acids. CDR1 SGHVS and CDR2 FQNEAQ come from the germline V gene. V dropped 6 bases and J dropped 2 bases, with 17 bases sitting between them.